This T cell receptor (beta chain) is from a study of identical twins. Findings and limits, study-wide: Fewer insertions marked abundant cord blood beta clonotypes; young adult naive trended weakly, memory not at all.

Concerning this clonotype itself: Antigen specificity is unknown.

Template switching, a step in the protocol, added a universal primer site, and cDNA carried unique molecular identifiers. MiXCR, applied by TCRdb to the 5' RACE reads, yields one record per CDR3 protein. The sample shows 200,000 to 250,000 distinct CDR3 sequences, roughly 13% of them seen only once. This CDR3 comprises 12 residues. The ends were cut back, 3 bases at V and 7 bases at J, with 11 bases in the middle. Germline CDR1 is DFQATT and CDR2 is SNEGSKA (reference sequence). The chain recombines TRBV20-1 with TRBJ2-3; D unresolved. This sequence originates from a woman between 18 and 29 years old in good health. Sequencing used memory (CD45RO+) T cells sorted from blood. CDR3 sequence reads: CSASPLVNTQYF. The CDR3, as DNA: TGCAGTGCTAGCCCTCTAGTAAATACGCAGTATTTT.